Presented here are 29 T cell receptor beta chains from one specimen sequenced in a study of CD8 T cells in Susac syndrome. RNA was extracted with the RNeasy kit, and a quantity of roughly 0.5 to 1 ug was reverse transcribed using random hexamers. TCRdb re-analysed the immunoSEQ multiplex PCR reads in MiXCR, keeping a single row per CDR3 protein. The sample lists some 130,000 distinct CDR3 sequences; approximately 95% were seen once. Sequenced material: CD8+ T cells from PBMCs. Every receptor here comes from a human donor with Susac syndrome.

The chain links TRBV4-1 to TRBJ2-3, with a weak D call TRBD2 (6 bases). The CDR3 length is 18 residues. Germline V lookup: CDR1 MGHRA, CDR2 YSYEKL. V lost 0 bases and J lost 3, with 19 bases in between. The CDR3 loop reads CASSQEEDAGLRTDTQYF. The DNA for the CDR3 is TGCGCCAGCAGCCAAGAAGAAGATGCGGGACTGAGAACAGATACGCAGTATTTT.

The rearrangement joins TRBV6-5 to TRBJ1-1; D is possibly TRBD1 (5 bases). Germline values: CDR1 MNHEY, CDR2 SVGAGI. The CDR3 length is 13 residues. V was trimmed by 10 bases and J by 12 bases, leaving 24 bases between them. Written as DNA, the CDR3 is TGTGCCACCTCCCTAGCCCCGGGGGTTATGACTTTCTTT. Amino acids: CATSLAPGVMTFF.

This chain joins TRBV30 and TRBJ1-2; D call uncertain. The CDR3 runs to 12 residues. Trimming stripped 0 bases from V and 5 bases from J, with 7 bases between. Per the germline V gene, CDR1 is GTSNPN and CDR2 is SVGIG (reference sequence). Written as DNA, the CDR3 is TGTGCCTGGAGTGTAAAGCCGTATGGCTACACCTTC. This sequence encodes CAWSVKPYGYTF.

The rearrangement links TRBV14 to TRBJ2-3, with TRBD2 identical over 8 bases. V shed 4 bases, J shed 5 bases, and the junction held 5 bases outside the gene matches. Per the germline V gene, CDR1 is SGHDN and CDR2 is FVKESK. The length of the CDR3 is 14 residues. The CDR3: CASSPGLGGDTQYF. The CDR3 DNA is TGTGCCAGCAGCCCGGGACTAGGGGGAGATACGCAGTATTTT.

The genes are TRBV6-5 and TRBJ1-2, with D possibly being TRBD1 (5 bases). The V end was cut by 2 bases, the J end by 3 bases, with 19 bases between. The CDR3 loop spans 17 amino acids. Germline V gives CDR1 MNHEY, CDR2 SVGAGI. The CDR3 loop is CASSYVTEPPPYYGYTF. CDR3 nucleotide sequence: TGTGCCAGCAGTTACGTGACAGAGCCCCCCCCGTACTATGGCTACACCTTC.

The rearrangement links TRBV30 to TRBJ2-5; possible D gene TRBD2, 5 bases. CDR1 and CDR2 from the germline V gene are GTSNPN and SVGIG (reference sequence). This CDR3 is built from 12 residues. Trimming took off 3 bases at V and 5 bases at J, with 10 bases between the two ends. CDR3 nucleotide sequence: TGTGCCTGGAGCAGAGAGCGGGAGACCCAGTACTTC. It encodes CAWSRERETQYF.

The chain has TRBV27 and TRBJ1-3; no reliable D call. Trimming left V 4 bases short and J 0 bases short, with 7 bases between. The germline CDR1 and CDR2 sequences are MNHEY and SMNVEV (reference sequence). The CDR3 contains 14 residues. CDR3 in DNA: TGTGCCAGCAGTTCCATCTTCTCTGGAAACACCATATATTTT. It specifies CASSSIFSGNTIYF.

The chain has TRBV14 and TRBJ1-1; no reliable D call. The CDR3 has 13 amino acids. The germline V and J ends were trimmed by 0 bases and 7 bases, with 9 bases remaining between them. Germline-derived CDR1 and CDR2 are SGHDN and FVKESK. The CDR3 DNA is TGTGCCAGCAGCCAAGATCTTTGGGTTGAAGCTTTCTTT. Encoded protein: CASSQDLWVEAFF.

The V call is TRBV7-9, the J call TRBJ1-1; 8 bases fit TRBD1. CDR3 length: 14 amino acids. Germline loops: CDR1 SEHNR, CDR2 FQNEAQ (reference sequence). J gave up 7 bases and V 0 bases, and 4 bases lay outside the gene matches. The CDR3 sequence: CASSLAQGAGEAFF. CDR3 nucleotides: TGTGCCAGCAGCTTAGCCCAGGGGGCAGGTGAAGCTTTCTTT.

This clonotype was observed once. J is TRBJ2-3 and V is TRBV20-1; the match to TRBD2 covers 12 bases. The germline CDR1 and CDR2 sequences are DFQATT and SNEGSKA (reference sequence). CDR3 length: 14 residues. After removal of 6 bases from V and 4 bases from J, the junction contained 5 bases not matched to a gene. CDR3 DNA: TGCAGTGCCCCCCCTAGCGGGAGGGCAGATACGCAGTATTTT. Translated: CSAPPSGRADTQYF.

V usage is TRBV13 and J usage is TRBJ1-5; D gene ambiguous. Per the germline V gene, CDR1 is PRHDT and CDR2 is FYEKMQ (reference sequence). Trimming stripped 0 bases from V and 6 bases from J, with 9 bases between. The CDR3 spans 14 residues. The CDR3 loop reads CASSLGGSGQPQHF. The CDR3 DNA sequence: TGTGCCAGCAGCTTAGGAGGAAGTGGTCAGCCCCAGCATTTT. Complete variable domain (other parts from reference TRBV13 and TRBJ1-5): AAGVIQSPRHLIKEKRETATLKCYPIPRHDTVYWYQQGPGQDPQFLISFYEKMQSDKGSIPDRFSAQQFSDYHSELNMSSLELGDSALYFCASSLGGSGQPQHFGDGTRLSIL.

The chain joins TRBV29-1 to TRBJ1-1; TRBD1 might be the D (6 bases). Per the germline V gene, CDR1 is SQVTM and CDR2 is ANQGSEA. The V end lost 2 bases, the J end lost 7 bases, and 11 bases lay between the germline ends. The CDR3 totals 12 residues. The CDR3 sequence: CSVEKGGGEAFF. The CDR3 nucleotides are TGCAGCGTTGAAAAGGGGGGAGGTGAAGCTTTCTTT.

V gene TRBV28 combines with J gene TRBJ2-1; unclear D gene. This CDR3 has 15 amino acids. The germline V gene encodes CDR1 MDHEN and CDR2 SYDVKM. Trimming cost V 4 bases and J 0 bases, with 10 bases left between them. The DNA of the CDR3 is TGTGCCAGCAGTTCGCTGAGGAACTCCTACAATGAGCAGTTCTTC. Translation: CASSSLRNSYNEQFF.

The CDR3 loop is CASSPGAGTDTQYF. The CDR3 nucleotides read TGTGCCAGCAGTCCAGGGGCCGGCACAGATACGCAGTATTTT. The chain recombines TRBV12-3 or TRBV12-4 with TRBJ2-3; D might be TRBD1 (6 bases). CDR3 size: 14 residues. Deletions cut 5 bases from V and 1 base from J, with 10 bases between.

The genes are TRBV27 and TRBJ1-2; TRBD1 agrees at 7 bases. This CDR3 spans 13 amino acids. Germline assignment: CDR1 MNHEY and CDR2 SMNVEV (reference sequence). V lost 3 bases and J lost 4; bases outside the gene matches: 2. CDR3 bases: TGTGCCAGCAGTTTGGGACAGTTCTATGGCTACACCTTC. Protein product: CASSLGQFYGYTF.

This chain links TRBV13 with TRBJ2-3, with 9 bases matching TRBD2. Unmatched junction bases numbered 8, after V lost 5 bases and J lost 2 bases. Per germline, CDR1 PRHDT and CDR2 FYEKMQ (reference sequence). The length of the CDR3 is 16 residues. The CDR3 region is CASSPSTSGNTDTQYF. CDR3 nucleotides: TGTGCCAGCAGCCCCTCGACTAGCGGAAACACAGATACGCAGTATTTT. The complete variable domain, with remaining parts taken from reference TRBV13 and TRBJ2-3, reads AAGVIQSPRHLIKEKRETATLKCYPIPRHDTVYWYQQGPGQDPQFLISFYEKMQSDKGSIPDRFSAQQFSDYHSELNMSSLELGDSALYFCASSPSTSGNTDTQYFGPGTRLTVL.

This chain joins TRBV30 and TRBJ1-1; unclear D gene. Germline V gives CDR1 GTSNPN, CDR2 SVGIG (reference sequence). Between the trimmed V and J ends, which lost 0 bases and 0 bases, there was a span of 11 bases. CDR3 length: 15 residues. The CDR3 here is CAWSVWEELNTEAFF. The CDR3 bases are TGTGCCTGGAGTGTATGGGAAGAACTGAACACTGAAGCTTTCTTT.

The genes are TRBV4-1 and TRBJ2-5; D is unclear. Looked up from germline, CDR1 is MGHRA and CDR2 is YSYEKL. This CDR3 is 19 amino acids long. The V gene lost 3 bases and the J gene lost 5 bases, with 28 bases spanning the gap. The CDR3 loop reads CASSHPTRPSRHPGETQYF. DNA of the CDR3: TGCGCCAGCAGCCATCCCACTCGACCGTCCAGACACCCCGGGGAGACCCAGTACTTC.

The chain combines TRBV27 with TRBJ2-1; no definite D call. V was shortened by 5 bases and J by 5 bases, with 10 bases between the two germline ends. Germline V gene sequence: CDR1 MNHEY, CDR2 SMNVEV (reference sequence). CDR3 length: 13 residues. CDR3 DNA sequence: TGTGCCAGCAGTATCTCCCCCCACAATGAGCAGTTCTTC. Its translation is CASSISPHNEQFF.

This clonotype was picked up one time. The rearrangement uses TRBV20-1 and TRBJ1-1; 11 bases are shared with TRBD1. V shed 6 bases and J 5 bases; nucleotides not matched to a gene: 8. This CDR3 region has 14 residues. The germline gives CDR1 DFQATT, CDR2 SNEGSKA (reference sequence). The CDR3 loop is CSARRDRGWTEAFF. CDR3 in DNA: TGCAGTGCCCGACGGGACAGGGGGTGGACTGAAGCTTTCTTT.

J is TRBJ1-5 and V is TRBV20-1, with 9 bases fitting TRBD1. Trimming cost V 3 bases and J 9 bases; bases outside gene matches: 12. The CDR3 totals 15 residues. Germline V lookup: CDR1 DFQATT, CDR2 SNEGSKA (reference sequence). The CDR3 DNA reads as TGCAGTGCTAGGGTGGACAGGGGCACCGCGGGGCCCCAGCATTTT. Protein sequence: CSARVDRGTAGPQHF.

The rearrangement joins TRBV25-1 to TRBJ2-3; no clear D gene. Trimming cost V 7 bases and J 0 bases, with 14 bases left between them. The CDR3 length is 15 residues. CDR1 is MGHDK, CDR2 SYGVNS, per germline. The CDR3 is CASIPSAHSTDTQYF. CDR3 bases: TGTGCCAGCATACCCTCGGCTCACAGCACAGATACGCAGTATTTT.

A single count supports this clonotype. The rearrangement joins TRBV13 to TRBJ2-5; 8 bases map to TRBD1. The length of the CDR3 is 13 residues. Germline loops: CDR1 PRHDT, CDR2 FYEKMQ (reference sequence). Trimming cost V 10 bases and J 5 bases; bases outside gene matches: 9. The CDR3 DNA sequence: TGTGCCATGACGGACAGGGTGAGGGAGACCCAGTACTTC. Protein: CAMTDRVRETQYF.

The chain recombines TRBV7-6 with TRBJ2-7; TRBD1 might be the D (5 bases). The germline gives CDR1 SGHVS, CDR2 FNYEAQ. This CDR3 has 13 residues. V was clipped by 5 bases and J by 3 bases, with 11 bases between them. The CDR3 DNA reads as TGTGCCAGCAGCCAGAGTGACAGCTACGAGCAGTACTTC. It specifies CASSQSDSYEQYF.

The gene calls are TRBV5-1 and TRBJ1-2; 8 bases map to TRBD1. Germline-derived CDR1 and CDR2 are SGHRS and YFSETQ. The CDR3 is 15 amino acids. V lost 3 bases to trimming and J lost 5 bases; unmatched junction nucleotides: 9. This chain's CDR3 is CASSSEGTGGYGYTF. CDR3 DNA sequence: TGCGCCAGCAGCTCCGAGGGGACAGGAGGTTATGGCTACACCTTC.

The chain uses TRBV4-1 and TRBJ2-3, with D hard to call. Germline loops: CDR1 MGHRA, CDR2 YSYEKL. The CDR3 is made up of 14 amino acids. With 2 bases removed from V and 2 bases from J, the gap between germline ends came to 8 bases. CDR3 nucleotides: TGCGCCAGCAGCCAAATACCTACCACAGATACGCAGTATTTT. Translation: CASSQIPTTDTQYF.

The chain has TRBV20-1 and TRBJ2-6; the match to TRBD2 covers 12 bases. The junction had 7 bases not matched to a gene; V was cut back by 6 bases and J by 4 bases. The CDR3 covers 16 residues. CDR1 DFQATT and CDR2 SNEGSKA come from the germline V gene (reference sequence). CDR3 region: CSARTSGVQGANVLTF. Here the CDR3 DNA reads TGCAGTGCCCGGACTAGCGGGGTTCAAGGGGCCAACGTCCTGACTTTC.

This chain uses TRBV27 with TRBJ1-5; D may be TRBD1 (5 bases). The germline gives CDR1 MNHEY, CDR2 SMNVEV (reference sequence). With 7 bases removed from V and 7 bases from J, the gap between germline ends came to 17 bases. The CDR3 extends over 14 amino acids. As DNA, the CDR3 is TGTGCCAGCATGTTGTCAGGGTTAGGACAGCCCCAGCATTTT. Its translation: CASMLSGLGQPQHF.

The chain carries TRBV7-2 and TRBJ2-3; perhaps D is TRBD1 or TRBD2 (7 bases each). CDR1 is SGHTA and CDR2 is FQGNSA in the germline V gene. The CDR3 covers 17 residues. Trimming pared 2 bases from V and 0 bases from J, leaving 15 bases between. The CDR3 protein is CASSLTSGTASTDTQYF. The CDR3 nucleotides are TGTGCCAGCAGCTTAACCAGCGGGACAGCTAGCACAGATACGCAGTATTTT.